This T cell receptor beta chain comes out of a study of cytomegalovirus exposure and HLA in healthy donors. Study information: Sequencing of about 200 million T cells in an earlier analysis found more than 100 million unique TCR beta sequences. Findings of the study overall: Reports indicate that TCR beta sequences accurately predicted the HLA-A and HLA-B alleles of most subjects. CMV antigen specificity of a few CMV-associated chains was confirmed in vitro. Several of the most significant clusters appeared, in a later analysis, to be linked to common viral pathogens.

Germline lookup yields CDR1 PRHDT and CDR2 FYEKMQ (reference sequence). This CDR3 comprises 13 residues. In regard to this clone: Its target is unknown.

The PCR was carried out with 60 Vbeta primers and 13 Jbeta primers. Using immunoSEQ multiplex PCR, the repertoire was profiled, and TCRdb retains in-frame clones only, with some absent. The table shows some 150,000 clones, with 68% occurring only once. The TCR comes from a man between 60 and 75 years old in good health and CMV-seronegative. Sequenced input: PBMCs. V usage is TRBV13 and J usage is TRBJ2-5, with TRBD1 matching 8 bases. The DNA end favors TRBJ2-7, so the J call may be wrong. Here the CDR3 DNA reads TGTGCCAGCAGCGCTGACAGGGGCTACGAGCAGTACTTC. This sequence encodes CASSADRGYEQYF.